This TCR beta chain comes out of a study of blood T cell repertoires in COVID-19. Overall study context: Acute and convalescent COVID-19 specimens originated in the United States, Italy and Spain. PBMCs, B-cell-depleted T cells, or T cells provided the cDNA or gDNA that made up the material.

Trimming pared 7 bases from V and 5 bases from J, leaving 9 bases between. Germline loops: CDR1 SEHNR, CDR2 FQNEAQ (reference sequence). This CDR3 is built from 12 residues. This clone turned up a few times. In the source study's methods: Reference gene primer amplification yielded estimated nucleated cell counts. Sequencing was performed with immunoSEQ multiplex PCR; in TCRdb, only in-frame clones are kept and a portion is missing. V and J calls and clone size are given by that table; D and trimming were obtained from the DNA. The sample records some 150,000 clones, approximately 88% being singletons.

The sequence was obtained from a woman in her forties or fifties with acute or convalescent COVID-19. Sequencing used peripheral blood. The V call is TRBV7-9, the J call TRBJ2-1; D ambiguous. DNA for the CDR3: TGTGCCAGCATCGCTAGAGACAATGAGCAGTTCTTC. Amino acids: CASIARDNEQFF.